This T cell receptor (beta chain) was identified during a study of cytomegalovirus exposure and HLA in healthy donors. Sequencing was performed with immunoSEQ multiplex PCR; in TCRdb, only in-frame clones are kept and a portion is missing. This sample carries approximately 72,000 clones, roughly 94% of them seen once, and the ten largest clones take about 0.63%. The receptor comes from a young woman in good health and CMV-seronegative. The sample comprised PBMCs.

CDR3: CASSFSVSGNTIYF. The CDR3 DNA follows: TGTGCCAGCAGCTTCTCAGTGTCGGGAAACACCATATATTTT. The chain couples TRBV7-9 to TRBJ1-3, with D hard to call. The ends were cut back, 3 bases at V and 4 bases at J, with 10 bases in the middle. CDR1 SEHNR and CDR2 FQNEAQ come from the germline V gene (reference sequence). This CDR3 has 14 residues.